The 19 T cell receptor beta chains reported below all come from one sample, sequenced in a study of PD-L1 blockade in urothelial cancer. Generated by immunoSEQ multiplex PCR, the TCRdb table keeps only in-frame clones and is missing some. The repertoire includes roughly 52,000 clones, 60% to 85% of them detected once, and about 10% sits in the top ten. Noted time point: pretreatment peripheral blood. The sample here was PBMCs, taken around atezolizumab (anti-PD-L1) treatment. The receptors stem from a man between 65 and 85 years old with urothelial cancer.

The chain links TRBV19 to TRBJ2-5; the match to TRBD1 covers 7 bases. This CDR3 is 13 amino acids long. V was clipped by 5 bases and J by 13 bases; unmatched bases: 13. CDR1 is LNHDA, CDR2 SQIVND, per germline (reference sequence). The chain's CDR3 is CASSERDRRLMYF. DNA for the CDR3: TGTGCCAGTAGTGAACGGGACAGAAGGCTGATGTACTTC.

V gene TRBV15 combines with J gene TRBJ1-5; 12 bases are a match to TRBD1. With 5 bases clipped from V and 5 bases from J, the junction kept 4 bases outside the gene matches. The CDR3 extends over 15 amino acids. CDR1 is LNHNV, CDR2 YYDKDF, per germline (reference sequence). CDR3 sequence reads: CATSWGTGGDQPQHF. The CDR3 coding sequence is TGTGCCACCAGCTGGGGGACAGGGGGCGATCAGCCCCAGCATTTT.

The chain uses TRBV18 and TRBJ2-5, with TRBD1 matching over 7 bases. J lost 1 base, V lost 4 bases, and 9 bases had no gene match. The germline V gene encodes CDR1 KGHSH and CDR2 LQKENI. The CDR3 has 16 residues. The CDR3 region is CASSLKRDSSQETQYF. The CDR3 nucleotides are TGTGCCAGCTCACTTAAAAGGGACAGTAGCCAAGAGACCCAGTACTTC.

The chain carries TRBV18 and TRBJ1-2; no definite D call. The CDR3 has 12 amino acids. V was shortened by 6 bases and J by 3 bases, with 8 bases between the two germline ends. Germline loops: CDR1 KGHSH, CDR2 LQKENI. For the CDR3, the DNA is TGTGCCAGCTCCCTCTCCTACTATGGCTACACCTTC. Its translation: CASSLSYYGYTF. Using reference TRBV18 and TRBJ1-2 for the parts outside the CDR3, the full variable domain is NAGVMQNPRHLVRRRGQEARLRCSPMKGHSHVYWYRQLPEEGLKFMVYLQKENIIDESGMPKERFSAEFPKEGPSILRIQQVVRGDSAAYFCASSLSYYGYTFGSGTRLTVV.

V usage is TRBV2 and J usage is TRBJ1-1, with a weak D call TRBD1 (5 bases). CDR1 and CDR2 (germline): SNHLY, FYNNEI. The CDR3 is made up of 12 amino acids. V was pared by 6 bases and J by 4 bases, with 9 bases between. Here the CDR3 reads CASSQGFTEAFF. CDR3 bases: TGTGCCAGCAGCCAGGGATTCACTGAAGCTTTCTTT.

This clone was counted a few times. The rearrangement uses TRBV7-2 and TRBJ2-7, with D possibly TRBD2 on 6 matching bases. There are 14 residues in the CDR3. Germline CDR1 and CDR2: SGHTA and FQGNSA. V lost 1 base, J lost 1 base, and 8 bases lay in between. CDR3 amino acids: CASSLETSSYEQYF. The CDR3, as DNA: TGTGCCAGCAGCTTAGAGACTAGTTCCTACGAGCAGTACTTC.

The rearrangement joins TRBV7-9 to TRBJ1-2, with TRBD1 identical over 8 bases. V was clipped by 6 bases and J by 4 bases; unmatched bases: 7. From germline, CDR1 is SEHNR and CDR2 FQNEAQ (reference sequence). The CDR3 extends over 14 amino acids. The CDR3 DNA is TGTGCCAGCAGAGAACAGGGGGGCGCCTATGGCTACACCTTC. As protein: CASREQGGAYGYTF.

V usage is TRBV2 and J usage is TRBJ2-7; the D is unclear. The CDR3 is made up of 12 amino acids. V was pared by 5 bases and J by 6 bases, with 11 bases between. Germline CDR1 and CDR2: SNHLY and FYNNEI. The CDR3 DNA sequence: TGTGCCAGCAGTTACTATCCAGTCGAGCAGTACTTC. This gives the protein CASSYYPVEQYF.

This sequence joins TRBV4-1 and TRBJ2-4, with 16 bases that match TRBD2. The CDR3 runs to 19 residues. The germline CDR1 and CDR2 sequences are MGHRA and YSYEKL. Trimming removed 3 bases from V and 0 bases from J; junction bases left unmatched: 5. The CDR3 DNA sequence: TGCGCCAGCAGCCAGGGGACTAGCGGGAGGGTCCTAGCCAAAAACATTCAGTACTTC. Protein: CASSQGTSGRVLAKNIQYF.

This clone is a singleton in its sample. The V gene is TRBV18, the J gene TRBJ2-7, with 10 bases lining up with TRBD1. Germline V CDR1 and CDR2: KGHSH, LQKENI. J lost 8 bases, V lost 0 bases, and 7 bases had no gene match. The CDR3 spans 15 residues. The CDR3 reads CASSPPVRDRGKQYF. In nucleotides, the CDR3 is TGTGCCAGCTCACCACCGGTTCGGGACAGGGGAAAGCAGTACTTC.

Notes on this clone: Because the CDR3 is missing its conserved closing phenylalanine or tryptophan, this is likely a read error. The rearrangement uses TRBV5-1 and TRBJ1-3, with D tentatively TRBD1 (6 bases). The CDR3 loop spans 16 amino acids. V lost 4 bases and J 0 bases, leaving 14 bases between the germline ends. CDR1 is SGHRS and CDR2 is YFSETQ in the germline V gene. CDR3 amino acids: CASSTGHSVSGNTIYL. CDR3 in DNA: TGCGCCAGCAGCACGGGACACTCCGTCTCTGGAAACACCATATATCTT.

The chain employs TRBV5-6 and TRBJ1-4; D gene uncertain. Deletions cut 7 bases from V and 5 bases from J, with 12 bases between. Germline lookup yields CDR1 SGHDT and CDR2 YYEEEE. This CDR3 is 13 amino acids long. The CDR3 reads CASGGRNNEKLFF. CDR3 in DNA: TGTGCCAGCGGCGGGCGGAACAATGAAAAACTGTTTTTT.

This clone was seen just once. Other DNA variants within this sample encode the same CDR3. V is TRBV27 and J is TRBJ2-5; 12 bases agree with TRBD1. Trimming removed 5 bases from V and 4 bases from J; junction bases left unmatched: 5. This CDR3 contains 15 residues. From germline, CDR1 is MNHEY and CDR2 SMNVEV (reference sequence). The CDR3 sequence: CASSLGDRGRETQYF. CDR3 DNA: TGTGCCAGCAGTCTCGGGGACAGGGGGCGAGAGACCCAGTACTTC.

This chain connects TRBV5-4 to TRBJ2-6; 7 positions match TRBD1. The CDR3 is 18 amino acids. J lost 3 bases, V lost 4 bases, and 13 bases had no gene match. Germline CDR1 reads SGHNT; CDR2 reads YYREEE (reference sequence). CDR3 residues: CASSPGQRGYLGANVLTF. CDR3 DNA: TGTGCCAGCAGCCCGGGACAGAGAGGGTACCTTGGGGCCAACGTCCTGACTTTC.

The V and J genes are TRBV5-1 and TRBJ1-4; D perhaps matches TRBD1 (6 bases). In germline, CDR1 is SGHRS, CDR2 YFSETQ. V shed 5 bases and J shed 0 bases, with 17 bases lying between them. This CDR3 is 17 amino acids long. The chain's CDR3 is CASSDPTGTSTNEKLFF. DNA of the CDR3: TGCGCCAGCAGTGACCCGACAGGTACTTCAACTAATGAAAAACTGTTTTTT.

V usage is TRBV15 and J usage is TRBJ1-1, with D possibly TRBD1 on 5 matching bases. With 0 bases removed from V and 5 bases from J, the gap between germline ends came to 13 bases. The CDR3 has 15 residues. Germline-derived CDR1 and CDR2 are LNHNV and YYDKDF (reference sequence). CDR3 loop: CATSRDRVPGTEAFF. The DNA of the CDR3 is TGTGCCACCAGCAGAGATCGAGTCCCAGGGACTGAAGCTTTCTTT.

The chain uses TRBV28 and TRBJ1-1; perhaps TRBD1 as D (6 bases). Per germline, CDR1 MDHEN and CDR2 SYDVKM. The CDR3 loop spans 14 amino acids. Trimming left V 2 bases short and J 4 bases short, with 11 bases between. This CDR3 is CASSLGDRFTEAFF. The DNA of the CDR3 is TGTGCCAGCAGTTTAGGCGACAGGTTCACTGAAGCTTTCTTT.

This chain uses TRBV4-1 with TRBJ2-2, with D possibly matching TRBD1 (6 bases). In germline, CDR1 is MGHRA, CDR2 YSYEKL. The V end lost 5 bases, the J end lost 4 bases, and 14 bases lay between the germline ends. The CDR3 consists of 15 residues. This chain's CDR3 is CASSFDRRGTGELFF. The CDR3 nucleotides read TGCGCCAGCAGCTTTGACAGGCGCGGCACCGGGGAGCTGTTTTTT.

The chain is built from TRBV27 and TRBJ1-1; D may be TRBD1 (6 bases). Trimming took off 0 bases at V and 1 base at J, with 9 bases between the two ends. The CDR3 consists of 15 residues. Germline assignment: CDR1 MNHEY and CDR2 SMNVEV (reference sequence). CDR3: CASSLSGRGNTEAFF. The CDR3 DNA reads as TGTGCCAGCAGTTTATCGGGCAGGGGGAACACTGAAGCTTTCTTT.